This passage covers 30 T cell receptor beta chains from one sample sequenced in a study of response to subunit inactivated influenza vaccine. From the RT-PCR reads, TCRdb called clonotypes with MiXCR, one entry per CDR3 protein. This table has about 540,000 distinct CDR3 sequences, approximately 20% appearing once. A further study also used this sample, focusing on T cells expressing NK-cell markers. From that second work: What made the TCR beta cDNA was 5'RACE template switching with UMIs.

The specimen comprised CD4+ T cells sorted from PBMCs, sampled roughly 12 days after vaccination. The receptors derive from a man over 45 who received an inactivated influenza vaccine.

CDR3 nucleotide sequence: TGTGCCAGCAGTGATCCTAGCGGGAGGGCCCTCCCCCTGTTCTTC. It codes for CASSDPSGRALPLFF. The rearrangement links TRBV2 to TRBJ2-1; 12 nucleotides agree with TRBD2. The CDR3 runs to 15 residues. Germline CDR1 and CDR2: SNHLY and FYNNEI. The ends lost 3 bases at V and 15 bases at J; junction bases unmatched: 12.

This rearrangement joins TRBV3-1 to TRBJ2-7, with 8 bases aligning to TRBD2. Per germline, CDR1 LGHDT and CDR2 YNNKEL (reference sequence). The CDR3 length is 13 residues. The trim removed 0 bases at V and 6 bases at J, leaving 1 base unmatched. CDR3 coding DNA: TGTGCCAGCAGCCAAGAAGCGGGAGTCGAGCAGTACTTC. Protein product: CASSQEAGVEQYF.

A few counts support this clonotype. J is TRBJ1-3 and V is TRBV7-2; D is unclear. In germline, CDR1 is SGHTA, CDR2 FQGNSA. The CDR3 totals 13 residues. The DNA for the CDR3 is TGTGCTACCGCTAGAGTGGTTGGAAACACCATATATTTT. Translating it yields CATARVVGNTIYF.

V gene TRBV7-2 combines with J gene TRBJ2-7; unclear D gene. Trimming took off 2 bases at V and 2 bases at J, with 10 bases between the two ends. There are 14 residues in the CDR3. CDR1 and CDR2 from the germline V gene are SGHTA and FQGNSA. The CDR3 reads CASSLNPDPYEQYF. The CDR3, as DNA: TGTGCCAGCAGCTTAAATCCGGACCCCTACGAGCAGTACTTC.

The rearrangement links TRBV7-9 to TRBJ2-1; 9 nucleotides align to TRBD1. V was clipped by 2 bases and J by 7 bases; unmatched bases: 6. The germline gives CDR1 SEHNR, CDR2 FQNEAQ (reference sequence). The CDR3 extends over 15 amino acids. This CDR3 is CASSLLRQGGNEQFF. As DNA, the CDR3 is TGTGCCAGCAGCTTACTCCGACAGGGGGGGAATGAGCAGTTCTTC.

This clonotype turned up a few times. The CDR3 nucleotides read TGTGCCAGCAGTTTCGGGACAGGGGGTCGGGAAAAACTGTTTTTT. Encoded protein: CASSFGTGGREKLFF. The chain recombines TRBV28 with TRBJ1-4; TRBD1 agrees at 11 bases. The V segment lost 3 bases and the J segment 8 bases; nucleotides outside the gene matches: 5. The V gene's germline CDR1 is MDHEN and CDR2 SYDVKM. There are 15 residues in the CDR3.

This clonotype was counted between two and nine times. This chain joins TRBV7-8 and TRBJ2-5; 9 positions agree with TRBD1. With V trimmed by 5 bases and J by 5 bases, 6 bases remained unmatched. Germline CDR1 is SGHVS and CDR2 is FQNEAQ. CDR3 length: 14 residues. The CDR3 reads CASSRLGQGETQYF. In nucleotides, the CDR3 is TGTGCCAGCAGCCGCCTGGGACAGGGTGAGACCCAGTACTTC.

This clonotype showed up just a few times. The CDR3 region is CAWEPSGRTNEQFF. Written as DNA, the CDR3 is TGTGCCTGGGAGCCTAGCGGGAGAACGAATGAGCAGTTCTTC. The rearrangement uses TRBV30 and TRBJ2-1, with TRBD2 matching 10 bases. Per the germline V gene, CDR1 is GTSNPN and CDR2 is SVGIG (reference sequence). This CDR3 has 14 residues. J was trimmed by 7 bases and V by 5 bases; bases with no gene match: 8.

This sequence joins TRBV30 and TRBJ2-7; tentative D call: TRBD2 (5 bases). The CDR3 length is 12 residues. Looked up from germline, CDR1 is GTSNPN and CDR2 is SVGIG (reference sequence). Trimming removed 1 base at V and 6 bases at J, with 10 bases between. This chain's CDR3 is CAWSAGIFEQYF. CDR3 DNA sequence: TGTGCCTGGAGTGCGGGGATTTTCGAGCAGTACTTC.

The V gene is TRBV4-3, the J gene TRBJ1-5, with D possibly being TRBD1 (5 bases). V was pared by 0 bases and J by 7 bases, with 10 bases between. Germline V lookup: CDR1 LGHNA, CDR2 YSLEER. This CDR3 comprises 14 residues. As DNA, the CDR3 is TGCGCCAGCAGCCAAGACAGGGCCTACCAGCCCCAGCATTTT. It codes for CASSQDRAYQPQHF.

In its sample, this clonotype was seen a few times. V is TRBV28 and J is TRBJ1-2; TRBD1 is a possible D gene (5 bases). Looked up from germline, CDR1 is MDHEN and CDR2 is SYDVKM. Trimming cost V 3 bases and J 4 bases, with 15 bases left between them. This CDR3 is built from 15 residues. The CDR3 loop is CASSLQYRRGYGYTF. As DNA, the CDR3 is TGTGCCAGCAGTTTGCAGTATCGGAGGGGCTATGGCTACACCTTC.

This clonotype came up a few times. The chain combines TRBV11-2 with TRBJ2-7; perhaps TRBD1 as D (6 bases). CDR1 SGHAT and CDR2 FQNNGV come from the germline V gene. Trimming removed 6 bases at V and 2 bases at J, with 14 bases between. The CDR3 contains 14 residues. The CDR3 nucleotides are TGTGCCAGCAGACCCGGGACAACGACCTACGAGCAGTACTTC. This translates into CASRPGTTTYEQYF.

The CDR3 coding sequence is TGTGCCAGCAGCCGACAGGACAGGGTGGGTCAGCCCCAGCATTTT. Its protein is CASSRQDRVGQPQHF. The chain joins TRBV5-5 to TRBJ1-5; 8 bases are shared with TRBD1. Germline V gives CDR1 SGHKS, CDR2 YYEKEE (reference sequence). With 4 bases clipped from V and 6 bases from J, the junction kept 9 bases outside the gene matches. The CDR3 contains 15 residues. Based on the CDR3 plus reference TRBV5-5 and TRBJ1-5, the full variable domain is DAGVTQSPTHLIKTRGQQVTLRCSPISGHKSVSWYQQVLGQGPQFIFQYYEKEERGRGNFPDRFSARQFPNYSSELNVNALLLGDSALYLCASSRQDRVGQPQHFGDGTRLSIL.

This sequence joins TRBV5-1 and TRBJ1-4; D gene unclear. The germline V and J ends were trimmed by 0 bases and 3 bases, with 3 bases remaining between them. Germline V CDR1 and CDR2: SGHRS, YFSETQ. This CDR3 is 13 amino acids long. The CDR3 sequence is CASSLEPNEKLFF. DNA of the CDR3: TGCGCCAGCAGCTTGGAACCTAATGAAAAACTGTTTTTT.

Comment on this clonotype: At one boundary the junction diverges from the germline segment, which might be a read error. J is TRBJ2-7 and V is TRBV5-8; maybe TRBD1 (6 bases). Germline CDR1 and CDR2: SGHTS and YDEGEE. The CDR3 runs 15 residues. CDR3 in DNA: TGTGCCAGCAGCTTGGCAGGCAGGGGTCTCTACGAGCAGTCCTTC. Protein sequence: CASSLAGRGLYEQSF. Full variable domain (remainder filled in from reference TRBV5-8 and TRBJ2-7): EAGVTQSPTHLIKTRGQQATLRCSPISGHTSVYWYQQALGLGLQFLLWYDEGEERNRGNFPPRFSGRQFPNYSSELNVNALELEDSALYLCASSLAGRGLYEQSFGPGTRLTVT.

The J gene is TRBJ1-4, the V gene TRBV20-1; D not resolved. The V end was cut by 0 bases, the J end by 11 bases, with 19 bases between. The CDR3 spans 15 residues. In germline, CDR1 is DFQATT, CDR2 SNEGSKA (reference sequence). The CDR3 sequence: CSAREPGQAKGKLFF. The CDR3 DNA follows: TGCAGTGCTAGAGAACCCGGCCAAGCGAAGGGTAAACTGTTTTTT.

The CDR3 DNA is TGTGCCAGCACCTCGACAGGGCCCCTAAAAGGAGAGACCCAGTACTTC. Translating it yields CASTSTGPLKGETQYF. This sequence joins TRBV12-3 or TRBV12-4 and TRBJ2-5; 7 nucleotides match TRBD1. V trimming: 7 bases; J trimming: 4 bases; junction bases outside the gene matches: 15. CDR3 length: 16 amino acids.

The J gene is TRBJ2-7, the V gene TRBV29-1, with TRBD1 matching over 9 bases. Germline-derived CDR1 and CDR2 are SQVTM and ANQGSEA. The CDR3 spans 14 residues. J lost 3 bases, V lost 3 bases, and 6 bases had no gene match. The CDR3 DNA is TGCAGCGTTGAGCACAGGGGGCGAGACTACGAGCAGTACTTC. The encoded protein is CSVEHRGRDYEQYF.

There are a few counts of this clonotype. The rearrangement uses TRBV7-6 and TRBJ1-1; the D gene is possibly TRBD1 (6 bases). Trimming left V 5 bases short and J 5 bases short, with 27 bases between. Looked up from germline, CDR1 is SGHVS and CDR2 is FNYEAQ. The CDR3 is 18 residues long. Here the CDR3 reads CASSPRGPRGPRGTEAFF. For the CDR3, the DNA is TGTGCCAGCAGCCCTCGGGGACCCAGGGGACCTCGTGGTACTGAAGCTTTCTTT.

The V and J genes are TRBV4-3 and TRBJ1-2; TRBD1 matches 8 bases. V gave up 4 bases and J gave up 4 bases; unmatched junction bases: 11. The germline V gene has CDR1 LGHNA and CDR2 YSLEER. There are 16 residues in the CDR3. The DNA of the CDR3 is TGCGCCAGCAGCCTCAATTCCCGGGACAGGATCTATGGCTACACCTTC. As protein: CASSLNSRDRIYGYTF.

This clonotype was counted a few times. This chain uses TRBV11-1 with TRBJ2-1, with TRBD2 matching 8 bases. The trim removed 4 bases at V and 7 bases at J, leaving 18 bases unmatched. This CDR3 comprises 18 residues. Per germline, CDR1 SGHAT and CDR2 FQDESV (reference sequence). The DNA of the CDR3 is TGTGCCAGCAGCTCCCTCGCGGGGAGCGGGGGAAGGGTAAATGAGCAGTTCTTC. Translating gives CASSSLAGSGGRVNEQFF.

CDR3 DNA: TGTGCCAGCAGGCCTCCTAGCGGGAATGCAGATACGCAGTATTTT. Protein: CASRPPSGNADTQYF. The chain uses TRBV6-2 or TRBV6-3 and TRBJ2-3; 9 bases are shared with TRBD2. The ends lost 6 bases at V and 4 bases at J; junction bases unmatched: 8. The CDR3 consists of 15 residues. Germline lookup yields CDR1 MNHEY and CDR2 SVGEGT.

This clonotype was observed once. The chain is built from TRBV6-2 or TRBV6-3 and TRBJ1-1; 10 bases match TRBD1. The J segment lost 5 bases and the V segment lost 2 bases, leaving 8 bases of the junction unmatched. This CDR3 has 16 residues. Per the germline V gene, CDR1 is MNHEY and CDR2 is SVGEGT. The CDR3 sequence: CASSYATGGIRTEAFF. The CDR3 bases are TGTGCCAGCAGTTACGCGACAGGGGGCATAAGAACTGAAGCTTTCTTT.

J is TRBJ1-4 and V is TRBV27; 9 positions agree with TRBD1. CDR1 and CDR2 from the germline V gene are MNHEY and SMNVEV (reference sequence). V shed 5 bases, J shed 8 bases, and the junction held 15 bases outside the gene matches. The CDR3 runs to 17 residues. In DNA, the CDR3 is TGTGCCAGCAGTCCACGACACTTTGGACAGGGGCCCGAAAAACTGTTTTTT. This gives the protein CASSPRHFGQGPEKLFF.

The V call is TRBV10-3, the J call TRBJ1-4, with 10 nucleotides matching TRBD1. The V gene's germline CDR1 is ENHRY and CDR2 SYGVKD. Trimming at V came to 6 bases and at J to 8 bases, leaving 6 bases not matched to a gene. This CDR3 comprises 14 residues. CDR3 DNA sequence: TGTGCCATCAGCGGGACAGGGGATAGGGAAAAACTGTTTTTT. Protein product: CAISGTGDREKLFF.

This clonotype has more than one count but fewer than ten. The gene calls are TRBV7-6 and TRBJ2-5; 9 bases agree with TRBD2. This CDR3 has 17 residues. Germline CDR1 reads SGHVS; CDR2 reads FNYEAQ. V shed 1 base, J shed 4 bases, and the junction held 10 bases outside the gene matches. DNA for the CDR3: TGTGCCAGCAGCTTAGGATCTCTCGCGGGAGGGATAGAGACCCAGTACTTC. It encodes CASSLGSLAGGIETQYF.

A few counts support this clonotype. This chain joins TRBV4-1 and TRBJ2-1, with 8 bases aligning to TRBD2. This CDR3 contains 16 residues. Germline V CDR1 and CDR2: MGHRA, YSYEKL. Trimming cost V 1 base and J 7 bases; bases outside gene matches: 9. The CDR3, as DNA: TGCGCCAGCAGCCAAGCGGGAGGGCCTATTAGAAATGAGCAGTTCTTC. It is translated as CASSQAGGPIRNEQFF.

This clonotype has only a few counts. The conserved closing phenylalanine or tryptophan is absent in this CDR3, likely reflecting a read error. The J gene is TRBJ1-6, the V gene TRBV6-1, with 7 bases matching TRBD1. The ends lost 2 bases at V and 3 bases at J; junction bases unmatched: 13. Germline assignment: CDR1 MNHNS and CDR2 SASEGT. CDR3 length: 19 amino acids. CDR3: CASSEKIHRGEIYNSPLHL. The CDR3 nucleotides read TGTGCCAGCAGTGAAAAAATCCACAGGGGCGAAATCTATAATTCACCCCTCCACCTT.

V usage is TRBV7-2 and J usage is TRBJ2-5; D is ambiguous. CDR3 length equals 13 residues. V lost 1 base to trimming and J lost 5 bases, with 8 bases between them. Germline CDR1 is SGHTA and CDR2 is FQGNSA. The CDR3 loop is CASSLGSIETQYF. CDR3 sequence (DNA): TGTGCCAGCAGCTTAGGCAGCATTGAGACCCAGTACTTC.

The rearrangement joins TRBV28 to TRBJ2-6, with no clear D. CDR1 is MDHEN, CDR2 SYDVKM, per germline. The length of the CDR3 is 18 residues. V dropped 2 bases and J dropped 0 bases, with 14 bases sitting between them. CDR3 loop: CASSLPRARFSGANVLTF. CDR3 DNA: TGTGCCAGCAGTTTACCCCGGGCACGTTTCTCTGGGGCCAACGTCCTGACTTTC.